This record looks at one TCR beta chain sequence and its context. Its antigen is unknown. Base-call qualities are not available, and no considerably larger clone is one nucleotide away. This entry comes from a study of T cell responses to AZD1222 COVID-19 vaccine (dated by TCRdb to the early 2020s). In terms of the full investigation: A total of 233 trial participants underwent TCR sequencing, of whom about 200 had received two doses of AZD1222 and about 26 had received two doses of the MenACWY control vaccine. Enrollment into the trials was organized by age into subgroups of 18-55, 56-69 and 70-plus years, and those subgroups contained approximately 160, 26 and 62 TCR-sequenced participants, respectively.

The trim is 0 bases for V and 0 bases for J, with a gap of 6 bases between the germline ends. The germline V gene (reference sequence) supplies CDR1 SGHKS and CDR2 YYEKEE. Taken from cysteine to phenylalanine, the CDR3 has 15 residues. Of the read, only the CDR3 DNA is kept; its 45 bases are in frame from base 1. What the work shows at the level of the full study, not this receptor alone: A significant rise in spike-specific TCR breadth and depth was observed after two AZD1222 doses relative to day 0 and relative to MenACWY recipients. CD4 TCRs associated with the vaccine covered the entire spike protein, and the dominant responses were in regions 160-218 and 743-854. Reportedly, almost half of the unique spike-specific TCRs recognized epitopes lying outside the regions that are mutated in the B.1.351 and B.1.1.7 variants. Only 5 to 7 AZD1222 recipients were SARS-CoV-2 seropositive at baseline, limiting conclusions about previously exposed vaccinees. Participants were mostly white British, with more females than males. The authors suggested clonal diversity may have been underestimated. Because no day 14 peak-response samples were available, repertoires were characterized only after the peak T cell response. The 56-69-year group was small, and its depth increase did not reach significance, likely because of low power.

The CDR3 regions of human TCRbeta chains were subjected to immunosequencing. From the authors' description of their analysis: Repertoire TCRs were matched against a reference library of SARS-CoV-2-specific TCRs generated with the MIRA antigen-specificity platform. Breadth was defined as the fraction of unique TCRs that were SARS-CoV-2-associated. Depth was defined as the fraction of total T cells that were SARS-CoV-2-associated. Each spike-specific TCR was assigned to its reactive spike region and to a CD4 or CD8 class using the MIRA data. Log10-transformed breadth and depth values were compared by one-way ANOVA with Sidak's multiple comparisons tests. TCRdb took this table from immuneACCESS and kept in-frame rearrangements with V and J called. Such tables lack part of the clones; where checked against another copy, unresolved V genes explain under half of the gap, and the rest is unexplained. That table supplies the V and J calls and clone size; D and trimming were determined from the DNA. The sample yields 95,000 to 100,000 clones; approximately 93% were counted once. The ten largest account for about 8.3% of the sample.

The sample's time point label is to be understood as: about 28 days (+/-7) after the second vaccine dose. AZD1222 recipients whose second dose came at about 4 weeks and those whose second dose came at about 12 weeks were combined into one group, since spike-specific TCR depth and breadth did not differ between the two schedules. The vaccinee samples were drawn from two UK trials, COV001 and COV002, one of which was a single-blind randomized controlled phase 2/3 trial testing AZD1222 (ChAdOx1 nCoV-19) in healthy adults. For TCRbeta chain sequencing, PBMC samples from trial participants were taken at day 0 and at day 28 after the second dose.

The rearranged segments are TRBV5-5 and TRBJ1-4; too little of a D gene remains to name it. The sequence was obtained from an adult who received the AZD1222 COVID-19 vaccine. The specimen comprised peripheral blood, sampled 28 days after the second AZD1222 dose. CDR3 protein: CASSLGPATNEKLFF. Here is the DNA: TGTGCCAGCAGCTTGGGTCCCGCAACTAATGAAAAACTGTTTTTT.